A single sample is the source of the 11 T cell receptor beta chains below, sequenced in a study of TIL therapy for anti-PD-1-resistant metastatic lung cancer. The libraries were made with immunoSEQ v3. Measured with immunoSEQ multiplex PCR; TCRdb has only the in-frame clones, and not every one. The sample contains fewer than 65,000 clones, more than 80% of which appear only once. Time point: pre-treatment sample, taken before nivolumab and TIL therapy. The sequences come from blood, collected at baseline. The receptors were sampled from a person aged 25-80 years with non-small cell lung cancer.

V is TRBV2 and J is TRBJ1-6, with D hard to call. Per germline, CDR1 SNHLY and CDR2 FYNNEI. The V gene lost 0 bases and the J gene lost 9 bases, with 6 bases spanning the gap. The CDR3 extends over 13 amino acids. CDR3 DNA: TGTGCCAGCAGTGAAGCCGCCCGTTCACCCCTCCACTTT. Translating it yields CASSEAARSPLHF.

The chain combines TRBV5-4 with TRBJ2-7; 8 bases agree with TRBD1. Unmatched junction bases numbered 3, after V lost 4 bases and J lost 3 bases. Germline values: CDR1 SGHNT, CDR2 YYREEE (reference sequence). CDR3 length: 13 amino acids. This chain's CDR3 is CASSGDRNYEQYF. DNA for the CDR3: TGTGCCAGCAGCGGGGACAGGAACTACGAGCAGTACTTC.

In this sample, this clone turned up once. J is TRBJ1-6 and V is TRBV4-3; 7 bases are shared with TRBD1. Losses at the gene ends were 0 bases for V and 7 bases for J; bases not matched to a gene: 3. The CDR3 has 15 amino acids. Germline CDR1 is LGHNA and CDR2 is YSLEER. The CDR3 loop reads CASSQDSQGNSPLHF. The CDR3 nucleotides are TGCGCCAGCAGCCAAGATTCACAGGGGAATTCACCCCTCCACTTT.

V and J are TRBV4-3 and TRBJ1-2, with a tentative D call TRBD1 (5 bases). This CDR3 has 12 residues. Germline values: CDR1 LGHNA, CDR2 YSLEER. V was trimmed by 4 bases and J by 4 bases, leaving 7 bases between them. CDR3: CASSRGGYGYTF. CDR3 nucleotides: TGCGCCAGCAGCCGGGGCGGCTATGGCTACACCTTC.

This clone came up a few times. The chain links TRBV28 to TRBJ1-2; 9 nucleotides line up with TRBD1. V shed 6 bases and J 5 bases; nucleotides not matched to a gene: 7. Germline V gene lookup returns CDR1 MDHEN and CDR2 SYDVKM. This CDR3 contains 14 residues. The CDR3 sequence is CASRPTGGGYGYTF. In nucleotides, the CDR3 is TGTGCCAGCAGGCCAACAGGGGGCGGGTATGGCTACACCTTC.

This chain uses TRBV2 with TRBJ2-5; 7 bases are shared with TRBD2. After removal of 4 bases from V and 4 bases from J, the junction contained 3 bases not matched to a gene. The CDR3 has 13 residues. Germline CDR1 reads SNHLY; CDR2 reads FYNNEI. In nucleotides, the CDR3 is TGTGCCAGCAGTGCGGTAGCGGGAGAGACCCAGTACTTC. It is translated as CASSAVAGETQYF.

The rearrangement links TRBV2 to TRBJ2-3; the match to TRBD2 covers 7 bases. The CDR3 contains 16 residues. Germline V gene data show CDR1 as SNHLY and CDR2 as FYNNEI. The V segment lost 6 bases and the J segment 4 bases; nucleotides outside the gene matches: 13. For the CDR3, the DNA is TGTGCCAGCAGGACGCCGGGCGGGAGTTCCGCAGATACGCAGTATTTT. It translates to CASRTPGGSSADTQYF. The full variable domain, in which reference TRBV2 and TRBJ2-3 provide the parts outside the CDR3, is EPEVTQTPSHQVTQMGQEVILRCVPISNHLYFYWYRQILGQKVEFLVSFYNNEISEKSEIFDDQFSVERPDGSNFTLKIRSTKLEDSAMYFCASRTPGGSSADTQYFGPGTRLTVL.

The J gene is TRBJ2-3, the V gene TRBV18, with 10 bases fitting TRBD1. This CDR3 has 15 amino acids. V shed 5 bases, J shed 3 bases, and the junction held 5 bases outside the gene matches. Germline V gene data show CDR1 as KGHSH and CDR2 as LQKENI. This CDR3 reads CASSKTGQGTDTQYF. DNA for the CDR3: TGTGCCAGCTCAAAAACGGGACAGGGGACAGATACGCAGTATTTT.

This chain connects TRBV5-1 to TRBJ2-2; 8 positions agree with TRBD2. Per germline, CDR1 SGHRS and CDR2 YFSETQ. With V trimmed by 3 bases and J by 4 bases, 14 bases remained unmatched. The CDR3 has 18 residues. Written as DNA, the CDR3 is TGCGCCAGCAGCTCGAAACCCGGACTAGCCCGGAGCACCGGGGAGCTGTTTTTT. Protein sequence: CASSSKPGLARSTGELFF.

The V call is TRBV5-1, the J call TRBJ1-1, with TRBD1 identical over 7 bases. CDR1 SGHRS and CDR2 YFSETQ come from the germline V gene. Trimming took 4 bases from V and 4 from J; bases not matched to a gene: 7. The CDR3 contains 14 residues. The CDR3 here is CASSQQGSGTEAFF. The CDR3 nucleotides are TGCGCCAGCAGCCAACAGGGGTCAGGCACTGAAGCTTTCTTT.

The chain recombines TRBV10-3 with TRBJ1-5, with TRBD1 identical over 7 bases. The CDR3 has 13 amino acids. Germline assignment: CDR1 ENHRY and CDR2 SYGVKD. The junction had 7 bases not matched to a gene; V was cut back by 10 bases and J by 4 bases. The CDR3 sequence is CATRGGLNQPQHF. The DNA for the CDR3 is TGTGCCACGAGAGGGGGCCTAAATCAGCCCCAGCATTTT.